Following are 25 T cell receptor beta chains from one sample sequenced in a study of T cell repertoires in cytomegalovirus infection. TCRdb ran MiXCR on the reads and lists one entry per CDR3 protein. The data hold around 530,000 distinct CDR3 sequences, with approximately 25% observed a single time. The specimen sequenced was PBMCs. The receptors shown here come from a human donor in good health (CMV status not recorded). Some clones in this sample may be carry-over from other donors' samples.

Details on this clonotype: A read error may account for a junction end that differs from germline. This chain joins TRBV7-2 and TRBJ2-1; 7 bases are a match to TRBD2. This CDR3 has 16 residues. Germline-derived CDR1 and CDR2 are SGHTA and FQGNSA. CDR3 sequence: CASSFGGRSSYNKQFF. CDR3 DNA: TGTGCCAGCAGCTTCGGCGGGAGAAGCTCCTACAATAAGCAGTTCTTC.

This rearrangement joins TRBV12-3 or TRBV12-4 to TRBJ1-3; no firm D call. The CDR3 is made up of 14 amino acids. Trimming left V 6 bases short and J 0 bases short, with 9 bases between. The CDR3 sequence is CASRTQLSGNTIYF. CDR3 DNA sequence: TGTGCCAGCAGGACACAACTCTCTGGAAACACCATATATTTT.

The rearrangement links TRBV19 to TRBJ1-5; D is undetermined. Trimming cost V 3 bases and J 5 bases, with 14 bases left between them. This CDR3 is 15 amino acids long. Germline V gene lookup returns CDR1 LNHDA and CDR2 SQIVND (reference sequence). CDR3 DNA sequence: TGTGCCAGTAGTATCCGACCCACCCCTTATCAGCCCCAGCATTTT. Translated: CASSIRPTPYQPQHF.

V usage is TRBV6-1 and J usage is TRBJ2-1; D is ambiguous. The germline V gene encodes CDR1 MNHNS and CDR2 SASEGT. The CDR3 is made up of 15 amino acids. V lost 5 bases and J lost 3, with 14 bases in between. The CDR3 reads CASSLDSPNYNEQFF. CDR3 bases: TGTGCCAGCAGTCTCGACTCCCCAAACTACAATGAGCAGTTCTTC.

The CDR3 nucleotides read TGTGCCAGCAGTTACTCAGGGGGCCACACTGAAGCTTTCTTT. Its protein is CASSYSGGHTEAFF. The chain is built from TRBV6-2 or TRBV6-3 and TRBJ1-1, with TRBD1 matching 7 bases. CDR3 length: 14 amino acids. Germline CDR1 reads MNHEY; CDR2 reads SVGEGT. Trimming removed 0 bases from V and 3 bases from J; junction bases left unmatched: 1.

The chain carries TRBV5-1 and TRBJ1-1; D perhaps matches TRBD1 (6 bases). This CDR3 has 15 amino acids. Germline lookup yields CDR1 SGHRS and CDR2 YFSETQ. V was trimmed by 4 bases and J by 1 base, leaving 14 bases between them. The CDR3 DNA follows: TGCGCCAGCAGCCGACAGAAGACAGGGAACACTGAAGCTTTCTTT. This codes for CASSRQKTGNTEAFF.

Ten or more counts support this clonotype. The chain combines TRBV7-6 with TRBJ2-7; 8 bases line up with TRBD2. CDR3 size: 15 residues. V was clipped by 6 bases and J by 2 bases; unmatched bases: 9. Per germline, CDR1 SGHVS and CDR2 FNYEAQ. In nucleotides, the CDR3 is TGTGCCAGCAGTCCGACGGGTAGCGGGGCCTACGAGCAGTACTTC. It encodes CASSPTGSGAYEQYF. Based on the CDR3 plus reference TRBV7-6 and TRBJ2-7, the full variable domain is GAGVSQSPRYKVTKRGQDVALRCDPISGHVSLYWYRQALGQGPEFLTYFNYEAQQDKSGLPNDRFSAERPEGSISTLTIQRTEQRDSAMYRCASSPTGSGAYEQYFGPGTRLTVT.

To note about this clonotype: One end of the junction fails to match germline, which may point to a read error. This rearrangement joins TRBV12-3 or TRBV12-4 to TRBJ2-3; possible D gene TRBD2, 6 bases. The CDR3 is 13 residues long. CDR3 coding DNA: TGTGCCAGCAGTTTAACTAGCAGAGATACGCAGTATTTT. It specifies CASSLTSRDTQYF.

The chain combines TRBV27 with TRBJ2-7; 7 positions match TRBD2. CDR3 size: 14 residues. The germline V gene encodes CDR1 MNHEY and CDR2 SMNVEV (reference sequence). The J segment lost 2 bases and the V segment lost 5 bases, leaving 6 bases of the junction unmatched. Written as DNA, the CDR3 is TGTGCCAGCAGTCCCGAGCGGGGCGCCTACGAGCAGTACTTC. Translated: CASSPERGAYEQYF.

This clonotype appeared a single time. J is TRBJ2-7 and V is TRBV7-9; TRBD2 might be the D (5 bases). V lost 1 base to trimming and J lost 5 bases, with 12 bases between them. CDR3 length equals 14 residues. Germline V lookup: CDR1 SEHNR, CDR2 FQNEAQ (reference sequence). CDR3 sequence reads: CASSLEADGDEQYF. The CDR3 DNA follows: TGTGCCAGCAGCTTAGAAGCAGACGGGGACGAGCAGTACTTC.

This clonotype was observed at least ten times. The chain joins TRBV7-2 to TRBJ2-5; 10 nucleotides agree with TRBD1. Germline V gene sequence: CDR1 SGHTA, CDR2 FQGNSA. J was trimmed by 2 bases and V by 5 bases; bases with no gene match: 8. This CDR3 spans 16 amino acids. The CDR3 DNA reads as TGTGCCAGCAGCCCCCGTTGGACAGGGGGACAAGAGACCCAGTACTTC. Its protein product is CASSPRWTGGQETQYF.

The chain combines TRBV10-3 with TRBJ2-1, with 9 bases matching TRBD2. The CDR3 extends over 17 amino acids. V dropped 0 bases and J dropped 8; count of bases not matched to a gene: 11. CDR1 ENHRY and CDR2 SYGVKD come from the germline V gene. The DNA of the CDR3 is TGTGCCATCAGTGAGTCACTAGTAGCGGGAGAGTCGGATGAGCAGTTCTTC. Amino acids: CAISESLVAGESDEQFF.

The J gene is TRBJ1-1, the V gene TRBV28; 10 nucleotides line up with TRBD1. With V trimmed by 8 bases and J by 2 bases, 8 bases remained unmatched. The CDR3 runs to 15 residues. CDR1 and CDR2 (germline): MDHEN, SYDVKM. The CDR3 here is CASFDRGRINTEAFF. CDR3 DNA: TGTGCCAGCTTTGACAGGGGGCGTATAAACACTGAAGCTTTCTTT.

This clonotype has ten or more counts. The chain recombines TRBV7-2 with TRBJ1-1, with 7 bases identical to TRBD1. The CDR3 is 13 amino acids. Germline V gene lookup returns CDR1 SGHTA and CDR2 FQGNSA. With V trimmed by 10 bases and J by 7 bases, 12 bases remained unmatched. The CDR3 loop is CAKRMTGTHEAFF. The CDR3 nucleotides read TGTGCCAAGAGGATGACAGGGACACATGAAGCTTTCTTT.

The rearrangement links TRBV23-1 to TRBJ1-1; D not certain. TRBV23-1 is designated an ORF whose function remains uncertain. This CDR3 contains 13 residues. Trimming took off 5 bases at V and 11 bases at J, with 18 bases between the two ends. The CDR3 nucleotides are TGCGCCAGCAGTGCTGATCTATCCTCGAAGGCTTTCTTT. This gives the protein CASSADLSSKAFF.

The table lists this clonotype with many counts. The chain has TRBV7-2 and TRBJ2-7; 7 bases map to TRBD1. In germline, CDR1 is SGHTA, CDR2 FQGNSA. This CDR3 has 15 residues. The V and J ends lost 4 bases and 1 base, in that order; junction bases with no gene match: 7. The CDR3, as DNA: TGTGCCAGCAGCTCAGGGACAGAACGGTCCTACGAGCAGTACGTC. Residues: CASSSGTERSYEQYV.

The genes are TRBV11-3 and TRBJ2-3; D gene ambiguous. The CDR3 extends over 14 amino acids. Trimming stripped 7 bases from V and 4 bases from J, with 15 bases between. Germline loops: CDR1 SGHNT, CDR2 YENEEA. The CDR3 reads CASTRLGISDTQYF. The CDR3 DNA follows: TGTGCCAGCACCCGACTGGGAATATCAGATACGCAGTATTTT.

This clonotype was recorded many times. The genes are TRBV7-9 and TRBJ1-2; 9 bases match TRBD1. The CDR3 has 15 amino acids. Per the germline V gene, CDR1 is SEHNR and CDR2 is FQNEAQ (reference sequence). The V and J ends lost 4 bases and 4 bases, in that order; junction bases with no gene match: 7. Here the CDR3 DNA reads TGTGCCAGCAGCTACGGACAGGGGAGTGTCTATGGCTACACCTTC. This codes for CASSYGQGSVYGYTF. Full variable domain (rest looked up from reference TRBV7-9 and TRBJ1-2): DTGVSQNPRHKITKRGQNVTFRCDPISEHNRLYWYRQTLGQGPEFLTYFQNEAQLEKSRLLSDRFSAERPKGSFSTLEIQRTEQGDSAMYLCASSYGQGSVYGYTFGSGTRLTVV.

This clonotype was detected ten times or more. CDR3 in amino acids: CASSSIGPHTEAFF. The CDR3 DNA is TGTGCCAGCAGCTCGATAGGACCCCACACTGAAGCTTTCTTT. This chain uses TRBV7-2 with TRBJ1-1, with D hard to call. CDR3 size: 14 residues. Germline values: CDR1 SGHTA, CDR2 FQGNSA. The V end lost 4 bases, the J end lost 3 bases, and 12 bases lay between the germline ends.

The V and J genes are TRBV29-1 and TRBJ2-1; D call uncertain. Trimming pared 3 bases from V and 10 bases from J, leaving 19 bases between. From germline, CDR1 is SQVTM and CDR2 ANQGSEA. The CDR3 runs 14 residues. DNA of the CDR3: TGCAGCGTTGAGTGGGAACGCCTAACCCCCGAGCAGTTCTTC. It codes for CSVEWERLTPEQFF.

The chain links TRBV20-1 to TRBJ2-7, with 7 nucleotides matching TRBD2. The CDR3 contains 12 residues. The V gene end was trimmed by 2 bases and the J gene end by 3 bases; junction bases not matched to a gene: 1. Germline V gene sequence: CDR1 DFQATT, CDR2 SNEGSKA (reference sequence). The CDR3 DNA is TGCAGTGCTAGACTAGCGGACTACGAGCAGTACTTC. As protein: CSARLADYEQYF.

The chain carries TRBV28 and TRBJ1-1; 7 nucleotides agree with TRBD1. Germline V lookup: CDR1 MDHEN, CDR2 SYDVKM. With V trimmed by 5 bases and J by 6 bases, 9 bases remained unmatched. The CDR3 consists of 14 residues. CDR3 in DNA: TGTGCCAGCAGTCCGCAGGGGGGGTTGGCTGAAGCTTTCTTT. Translated, it gives CASSPQGGLAEAFF.

This clonotype turned up a few times. V and J are TRBV6-5 and TRBJ2-5, with TRBD1 matching 7 bases. CDR3 length equals 14 residues. J lost 10 bases, V lost 5 bases, and 13 bases had no gene match. Germline V lookup: CDR1 MNHEY, CDR2 SVGAGI. CDR3 protein: CASSDLGRPGGQYF. CDR3 nucleotide sequence: TGTGCCAGCAGTGACCTAGGACGCCCAGGGGGCCAGTACTTC.

This clonotype was seen repeatedly, ten times or more. The chain has TRBV6-2 or TRBV6-3 and TRBJ2-1; 11 bases are shared with TRBD2. The germline CDR1 and CDR2 sequences are MNHEY and SVGEGT. J was trimmed by 7 bases and V by 6 bases; bases with no gene match: 8. The CDR3 is 15 amino acids. Here the CDR3 DNA reads TGTGCCAGCAGCCCGGGACTAGCGGCCCGGAATGAGCAGTTCTTC. Its translation: CASSPGLAARNEQFF.

In the case of this clonotype: A junction boundary mismatches the germline segment, possibly from a read error. This chain joins TRBV7-2 and TRBJ1-2; 8 bases match TRBD1. CDR3 length: 14 amino acids. CDR1 and CDR2 (germline): SGHTA, FQGNSA. CDR3 bases: TGTGCCAGCAGCTTAGACAGGGGGAACTTTGGCTACACCTTC. This translates into CASSLDRGNFGYTF. Combining the CDR3 with reference TRBV7-2 and TRBJ1-2 gives the whole variable domain GAGVSQSPSNKVTEKGKDVELRCDPISGHTALYWYRQSLGQGLEFLIYFQGNSAPDKSGLPSDRFSAERTGGSVSTLTIQRTQQEDSAVYLCASSLDRGNFGYTFGSGTRLTVV.